This T cell receptor beta chain appears in the sequencing data of a study of cytomegalovirus exposure and HLA in healthy donors. About this clone itself: Its matching antigen is unknown.

Regarding donors, all were healthy bone marrow donors. With 60 Vbeta and 13 Jbeta primers, the PCR was carried out. Only in-frame clones appear in the TCRdb table, and some are missing; sequencing was by immunoSEQ multiplex PCR. The sample gives tens of thousands of clones, 67% of which show up once; 6.5% to 7.5% is in the top ten. Germline V CDR1 and CDR2: SGHRS, YFSETQ. Trimming took off 2 bases at V and 1 base at J, with 12 bases between the two ends. The CDR3 is made up of 15 amino acids. Study results and limitations: Most TCR beta V segments were productive about 90% or about 30% of the time in an earlier analysis.

The sample taken for sequencing was PBMCs. This TCR was recovered from a woman between 45 and 65 years old in good health and CMV-seropositive. The J gene is TRBJ1-1, the V gene TRBV5-1; possible D gene TRBD1, 6 bases. Here the CDR3 DNA reads TGCGCCAGCAGCTTACGAACAGGGTCGAACACTGAAGCTTTCTTT. This gives the protein CASSLRTGSNTEAFF.